This T cell receptor beta chain was profiled in a study of T-cell memory formation after mild COVID-19. Study-wide results and caveats: The study detected some responding clones in pre-infection memory, suggesting cross-reactive memory joined.

On this clonotype itself: Its antigen is unidentified.

TCRdb itself ran the 5' RACE reads through MiXCR, one entry per CDR3 protein. The data show 300,000 or so distinct CDR3 sequences, 15% to 20% seen once. The CDR3 sequence is 15 residues long. Per germline, CDR1 SGHRS and CDR2 YFSETQ. Trimming cost V 2 bases and J 6 bases; bases outside gene matches: 6. This chain links TRBV5-1 with TRBJ2-2, with 8 bases that match TRBD1. The sequence came from a man younger than 35 who had mild COVID-19 (a few samples of this study predate the infection). Cell type and time point are not known. The source material was PBMCs or a T cell subset sorted from them (not recorded which). CDR3 region: CASSFGQGVAGELFF. The CDR3 region has the DNA TGCGCCAGCAGCTTTGGACAGGGAGTAGCCGGGGAGCTGTTTTTT.